Following are 22 T cell receptor beta chains from one sample sequenced in a study of blood T cells in healthy people across ages. It was with a sample-barcoded 5' primer and a J-beta primer mix that a second PCR of about 6 to 11 cycles was run. Each CDR3 protein is one row after TCRdb ran MiXCR on the 5' RACE reads. This sample has fewer than 2 million distinct CDR3 sequences, with about 39% found just once. The sequencing sample was made of blood. These receptors all stem from a human donor in good health.

The chain employs TRBV11-3 and TRBJ2-1; D may be TRBD1 (5 bases). V gave up 1 base and J gave up 9 bases, with 13 bases separating them. Germline loops: CDR1 SGHNT, CDR2 YENEEA. The CDR3 is 14 residues long. DNA for the CDR3: TGTGCCAGCAGCTTAGGGGTTAGGGGAACTGAGCAGTTCTTC. Its protein product is CASSLGVRGTEQFF.

There are a few counts of this clonotype. This rearrangement joins TRBV2 to TRBJ2-7; 7 nucleotides align to TRBD1. Germline V CDR1 and CDR2: SNHLY, FYNNEI. This CDR3 has 14 amino acids. J gave up 7 bases and V 7 bases, and 13 bases lay outside the gene matches. The CDR3 coding sequence is TGTGCCAGCAAACTCCAGGGGGACCTCCGTGAGCAGTACTTC. Translating gives CASKLQGDLREQYF.

Concerning this clonotype: The junction differs from germline at one of its ends, possibly a read error. The rearrangement links TRBV29-1 to TRBJ2-7; D not resolved. The germline V gene encodes CDR1 SQVTM and CDR2 ANQGSEA. This CDR3 spans 14 amino acids. Written as DNA, the CDR3 is TGCTGCGTCAAGGGCAGGTCTAGCTCCTACGAGCAGTACTTC. Residues: CCVKGRSSSYEQYF.

J is TRBJ2-5 and V is TRBV7-2, with unresolved D. This CDR3 region has 13 residues. Germline V gene lookup returns CDR1 SGHTA and CDR2 FQGNSA. Trimming left V 1 base short and J 11 bases short, with 14 bases between. CDR3 in amino acids: CASSLEPRAVQYF. Written as DNA, the CDR3 is TGTGCCAGCAGCTTAGAGCCCCGGGCCGTGCAGTACTTC.

The chain combines TRBV20-1 with TRBJ1-1; the D is unclear. Germline values: CDR1 DFQATT, CDR2 SNEGSKA (reference sequence). The CDR3 is 12 amino acids. CDR3 bases: TGCAGGGGAGCTGGCTTGAACACTGAAGCTTTCTTT. Translating gives CRGAGLNTEAFF.

This chain joins TRBV11-2 and TRBJ1-3; no reliable D call. This CDR3 region has 15 residues. From germline, CDR1 is SGHAT and CDR2 FQNNGV. Trimming stripped 1 base from V and 3 bases from J, with 10 bases between. The CDR3 reads CASSLGRVDGNTIYF. The CDR3 nucleotides are TGTGCCAGCAGCTTAGGTCGGGTAGATGGAAACACCATATATTTT.

The genes are TRBV7-6 and TRBJ2-7, with 11 bases identical to TRBD1. Per the germline V gene, CDR1 is SGHVS and CDR2 is FNYEAQ. The CDR3 sequence is 16 residues long. Trimming removed 4 bases from V and 3 bases from J; junction bases left unmatched: 8. The CDR3 DNA follows: TGTGCCAGCAGCTCGAGGGGACAGGGGGGGTTCTACGAGCAGTACTTC. Encoded protein: CASSSRGQGGFYEQYF. The full variable domain, with the rest looked up from reference TRBV7-6 and TRBJ2-7, is GAGVSQSPRYKVTKRGQDVALRCDPISGHVSLYWYRQALGQGPEFLTYFNYEAQQDKSGLPNDRFSAERPEGSISTLTIQRTEQRDSAMYRCASSSRGQGGFYEQYFGPGTRLTVT.

V and J are TRBV13 and TRBJ2-3; D unclear. CDR1 and CDR2 from the germline V gene are PRHDT and FYEKMQ (reference sequence). This CDR3 has 12 residues. The V gene lost 2 bases and the J gene lost 7 bases, with 7 bases spanning the gap. The CDR3 is CASSLRRHTQYF. The CDR3, as DNA: TGTGCCAGCAGCTTAAGGCGTCATACGCAGTATTTT. Using reference TRBV13 and TRBJ2-3 for the parts outside the CDR3, the full variable domain is AAGVIQSPRHLIKEKRETATLKCYPIPRHDTVYWYQQGPGQDPQFLISFYEKMQSDKGSIPDRFSAQQFSDYHSELNMSSLELGDSALYFCASSLRRHTQYFGPGTRLTVL.

V gene TRBV20-1 combines with J gene TRBJ2-7; no clear D. The germline V and J ends were trimmed by 6 bases and 0 bases, with 12 bases remaining between them. This CDR3 comprises 13 residues. Germline CDR1 reads DFQATT; CDR2 reads SNEGSKA (reference sequence). In DNA form, the CDR3 reads TGCAGTGCCAACGCATTCCGCTCCTACGAGCAGTACTTC. Translation gives CSANAFRSYEQYF.

The chain is built from TRBV15 and TRBJ1-4, with no clear D. Trimming removed 3 bases from V and 8 bases from J, with 16 bases in between. This CDR3 contains 15 residues. Germline V gene lookup returns CDR1 LNHNV and CDR2 YYDKDF (reference sequence). Written as DNA, the CDR3 is TGTGCCACCAGCAGGTTTCACAGAGGAACCGAAAAACTGTTTTTT. Protein sequence: CATSRFHRGTEKLFF.

This clonotype was detected a few times. The chain employs TRBV4-3 and TRBJ2-5, with D possibly being TRBD2 (6 bases). The length of the CDR3 is 14 residues. CDR1 is LGHNA and CDR2 is YSLEER in the germline V gene. V was trimmed by 4 bases and J by 3 bases, leaving 12 bases between them. The CDR3 here is CASSPRGEEETQYF. The CDR3 DNA reads TGCGCCAGCAGCCCCAGAGGGGAGGAAGAGACCCAGTACTTC.

At least ten counts were recorded for this clonotype. The rearrangement links TRBV29-1 to TRBJ2-1; the match to TRBD2 covers 7 bases. The trim removed 3 bases at V and 7 bases at J, leaving 3 bases unmatched. Per the germline V gene, CDR1 is SQVTM and CDR2 is ANQGSEA. The length of the CDR3 is 12 residues. The CDR3 spells CSVEYGGNEQFF. Here the CDR3 DNA reads TGCAGCGTTGAGTACGGGGGGAATGAGCAGTTCTTC.

V usage is TRBV29-1 and J usage is TRBJ2-2, with TRBD2 as a possible D gene (5 bases). V gave up 4 bases and J gave up 6 bases, with 9 bases separating them. This CDR3 region has 12 residues. Per the germline V gene, CDR1 is SQVTM and CDR2 is ANQGSEA. In nucleotides, the CDR3 is TGCAGCGTTGCTAGCCGTCCCGGGGAGCTGTTTTTT. It encodes CSVASRPGELFF.

V is TRBV2 and J is TRBJ2-3, with a possible D match to TRBD2 (5 bases). CDR1 is SNHLY, CDR2 FYNNEI, per germline. The CDR3 covers 15 residues. V was shortened by 4 bases and J by 1 base, with 12 bases between the two germline ends. CDR3 sequence (DNA): TGTGCCAGCAGTGGATTAGCGAAAGGCACAGATACGCAGTATTTT. Translated, it gives CASSGLAKGTDTQYF.

The rearrangement links TRBV6-4 to TRBJ1-1; possibly TRBD1 for D (6 bases). Per germline, CDR1 MRHNA and CDR2 SNTAGT. The CDR3 is 13 residues long. Trimming shortened V by 9 bases and J by 4 bases, and 15 bases separated the two germline ends. CDR3 coding DNA: TGTGCCAGTACACAGGGTGTGGGCACTGAAGCTTTCTTT. Protein product: CASTQGVGTEAFF.

This clonotype was seen ten or more times. The chain couples TRBV29-1 to TRBJ1-1; possibly TRBD1 for D (5 bases). The CDR3 totals 13 residues. Trimming shortened V by 3 bases and J by 0 bases, and 8 bases separated the two germline ends. CDR1 SQVTM and CDR2 ANQGSEA come from the germline V gene. The CDR3 loop reads CSVEGRLNTEAFF. The CDR3, as DNA: TGCAGCGTTGAGGGACGCTTGAACACTGAAGCTTTCTTT.

This clonotype showed up just a few times. V is TRBV9 and J is TRBJ1-2, with TRBD1 matching over 7 bases. The germline gives CDR1 SGDLS, CDR2 YYNGEE. Trimming took 3 bases from V and 0 from J; bases not matched to a gene: 5. The CDR3 is 15 amino acids. The CDR3 is CASSASGQPNYGYTF. For the CDR3, the DNA is TGTGCCAGCAGCGCCTCGGGACAGCCTAACTATGGCTACACCTTC. Looking up the rest from reference TRBV9 and TRBJ1-2 gives the full variable domain: DSGVTQTPKHLITATGQRVTLRCSPRSGDLSVYWYQQSLDQGLQFLIQYYNGEERAKGNILERFSAQQFPDLHSELNLSSLELGDSALYFCASSASGQPNYGYTFGSGTRLTVV.

This clonotype was recorded a few times. V gene TRBV28 combines with J gene TRBJ2-7; a weak D match, TRBD1 (6 bases). The CDR3 totals 16 residues. Germline lookup yields CDR1 MDHEN and CDR2 SYDVKM. The V end was cut by 1 base, the J end by 3 bases, with 16 bases between. CDR3 sequence reads: CASSLSGAFLSYEQYF. The CDR3 DNA reads as TGTGCCAGCAGTTTATCAGGGGCGTTCCTAAGCTACGAGCAGTACTTC.

Points on this clonotype: A much bigger clone sits one base away, suggesting this may be a read error. This chain joins TRBV7-8 and TRBJ1-2, with TRBD1 matching 7 bases. The V gene's germline CDR1 is SGHVS and CDR2 FQNEAQ. After removal of 8 bases from V and 8 bases from J, the junction contained 14 bases not matched to a gene. The CDR3 runs 14 residues. For the CDR3, the DNA is TGTGCCAGCGGCGACGCCAGACAGGGTGAGGGCTACACCTTC. Residues: CASGDARQGEGYTF. The full variable domain, rest sourced from reference TRBV7-8 and TRBJ1-2, is GAGVSQSPRYKVAKRGQDVALRCDPISGHVSLFWYQQALGQGPEFLTYFQNEAQLDKSGLPSDRFFAERPEGSVSTLKIQRTQQEDSAVYLCASGDARQGEGYTFGSGTRLTVV.

V gene TRBV12-3 or TRBV12-4 combines with J gene TRBJ2-2; 13 positions match TRBD2. The V segment lost 5 bases and the J segment 6 bases; nucleotides outside the gene matches: 6. This CDR3 is built from 16 residues. This CDR3 is CASSRTSGGAPGELFF. The CDR3, as DNA: TGTGCCAGCAGTCGCACTAGCGGGGGGGCCCCCGGGGAGCTGTTTTTT.

The chain has TRBV7-2 and TRBJ2-3; TRBD2 agrees at 9 bases. CDR1 is SGHTA and CDR2 is FQGNSA in the germline V gene. The CDR3 spans 17 residues. Unmatched junction bases numbered 7, after V lost 0 bases and J lost 3 bases. The CDR3: CASSLARRAGGTDTQYF. CDR3 bases: TGTGCCAGCAGCTTAGCGAGGCGAGCGGGGGGAACAGATACGCAGTATTTT.

The rearrangement links TRBV7-2 to TRBJ1-3; D gene ambiguous. The CDR3 has 15 residues. CDR1 is SGHTA, CDR2 FQGNSA, per germline. V lost 5 bases and J lost 6, with 17 bases in between. CDR3: CASSPGSPLLNTIYF. The CDR3 nucleotides are TGTGCCAGCAGCCCTGGGTCCCCGCTTCTAAACACCATATATTTT.